These 18 T cell receptor beta chains originate from one sample sequenced in a study of beta chain features in type 1 diabetes. No cognate antigen is known for these TCRs. Points from the study as a whole: Moderately but significantly shorter TCRB CDR3s were found in Type 1 diabetes patients in all four CD4+ subsets.

Sequencing targeted expressed TCRB transcripts, as all isolated RNA had been reverse transcribed. Clones were sequenced by immunoSEQ multiplex PCR, and TCRdb holds only the in-frame ones, with some missing. The repertoire includes about 270,000 clones, about 13% of them detected once, and 0.015% to 0.02% sits in the top ten. What was sequenced was naive CD4+ T cells from blood. Every receptor here comes from a man younger than 40 with type 1 diabetes.

CDR3 nucleotides: TGTGCCAGCAGCGTAGAGCTGCGGGTGGCTAACCCTTGGGGCTACACCTTC. Residues: CASSVELRVANPWGYTF. This chain uses TRBV9 with TRBJ1-2; unclear D gene. The V and J ends lost 0 bases and 8 bases respectively, with 23 bases between them. This CDR3 has 17 amino acids. Germline values: CDR1 SGDLS, CDR2 YYNGEE.

This clone was seen a few times. The chain combines TRBV5-1 with TRBJ2-7, with 10 positions matching TRBD2. Per the germline V gene, CDR1 is SGHRS and CDR2 is YFSETQ. CDR3 length: 15 amino acids. The junction had 11 bases not matched to a gene; V was cut back by 4 bases and J by 7 bases. This CDR3 reads CASSLMTSGPGEQYF. The DNA for the CDR3 is TGCGCCAGCAGCCTCATGACTAGCGGGCCGGGTGAGCAGTACTTC.

This clone was counted between two and nine times. The chain links TRBV21-1 to TRBJ2-5; whether TRBD2, the table's D call, matches the DNA was not checked. TRBV21-1 is a known pseudogene. This CDR3 spans 14 amino acids. The CDR3 loop reads CASSKGSGRQTQYF. The CDR3 nucleotides read TGTGCCAGCAGCAAAGGGAGCGGGAGACAGACCCAGTACTTC.

The V call is TRBV9, the J call TRBJ2-7; a weak D match, TRBD1 (6 bases). V lost 3 bases, J lost 5 bases, and 24 bases lay in between. CDR3 length: 17 residues. Looked up from germline, CDR1 is SGDLS and CDR2 is YYNGEE. CDR3 in amino acids: CASSAQLGGLTLHEQYF. In nucleotides, the CDR3 is TGTGCCAGCAGCGCCCAACTAGGGGGATTAACCCTCCACGAGCAGTACTTC.

The J gene is TRBJ2-1, the V gene TRBV11-2; 13 bases line up with TRBD2. Germline trimming cut 2 bases from V and 6 bases from J; bases unmatched to any gene: 4. This CDR3 is 16 amino acids long. From germline, CDR1 is SGHAT and CDR2 FQNNGV. In nucleotides, the CDR3 is TGTGCCAGCAGCTTAACTAGCGGGAGGGCAATCAATGAGCAGTTCTTC. It translates to CASSLTSGRAINEQFF.

The J gene is TRBJ2-4, the V gene TRBV2; D might be TRBD1 (5 bases). V was clipped by 3 bases and J by 3 bases, with 12 bases between them. The CDR3 has 15 amino acids. From germline, CDR1 is SNHLY and CDR2 FYNNEI. The CDR3 region has the DNA TGTGCCAGCAGTGAGCTGGGGCGAAGCAAAAACATTCAGTACTTC. Its protein product is CASSELGRSKNIQYF.

This rearrangement joins TRBV5-1 to TRBJ2-3; D is ambiguous. Germline CDR1 SGHRS, CDR2 YFSETQ. V lost 4 bases, J lost 2 bases, and 8 bases lay in between. The CDR3 loop spans 13 amino acids. CDR3 DNA sequence: TGCGCCAGCAGCCGAGTGCCCACAGATACGCAGTATTTT. Translation: CASSRVPTDTQYF.

This clone has only a few counts. V usage is TRBV30 and J usage is TRBJ2-3, with TRBD2 identical over 11 bases. Germline V CDR1 and CDR2: GTSNPN, SVGIG (reference sequence). V trimming: 4 bases; J trimming: 10 bases; junction bases outside the gene matches: 13. The CDR3 totals 15 residues. CDR3 loop: CAWNLAGGSNTPQYF. CDR3 sequence (DNA): TGTGCCTGGAATCTAGCGGGAGGATCAAACACACCGCAGTATTTT. Variable domain in full (rest from reference TRBV30 and TRBJ2-3): SQTIHQWPATLVQPVGSPLSLECTVEGTSNPNLYWYRQAAGRGLQLLFYSVGIGQISSEVPQNLSASRPQDRQFILSSKKLLLSDSGFYLCAWNLAGGSNTPQYFGPGTRLTVL.

The chain is built from TRBV25-1 and TRBJ2-3, with D possibly matching TRBD1 (6 bases). Trimming took 6 bases from V and 0 from J, leaving 10 bases between them. The CDR3 spans 14 residues. Germline CDR1 MGHDK, CDR2 SYGVNS. The CDR3 nucleotides read TGTGCCAGCAGCACCAGGGGTAGCACAGATACGCAGTATTTT. It codes for CASSTRGSTDTQYF.

This clone was seen a handful of times. Other nucleotide sequences in the sample specify the same CDR3. The CDR3 DNA follows: TGTGCCAGCAGTGGGACTAGCGGATCCACAGATACGCAGTATTTT. Its translation: CASSGTSGSTDTQYF. The chain recombines TRBV2 with TRBJ2-3, with 10 positions matching TRBD2. Per the germline V gene, CDR1 is SNHLY and CDR2 is FYNNEI. This CDR3 is 15 amino acids long. The V segment lost 4 bases and the J segment 2 bases; nucleotides outside the gene matches: 3.

This clone was observed a handful of times. J is TRBJ2-3 and V is TRBV18; D gene uncertain. The germline CDR1 and CDR2 sequences are KGHSH and LQKENI. The CDR3 covers 14 residues. Trimming took off 0 bases at V and 6 bases at J, with 10 bases between the two ends. The CDR3 DNA follows: TGTGCCAGCTCACCACCGAGCGAGCCCGATACGCAGTATTTT. It encodes CASSPPSEPDTQYF.

This clone came up a few times. The chain carries TRBV30 and TRBJ2-3; 9 bases map to TRBD2. Germline trimming cut 1 base from V and 4 bases from J; bases unmatched to any gene: 21. This CDR3 is 20 amino acids long. The V gene's germline CDR1 is GTSNPN and CDR2 SVGIG (reference sequence). The CDR3 DNA reads TGTGCCTGGAGTGGGAGGGCTAGCGGGGAGGCCCGCCGATCTGCAGATACGCAGTATTTT. Translated: CAWSGRASGEARRSADTQYF.

The gene calls are TRBV27 and TRBJ2-7; maybe TRBD2 (5 bases). CDR3 length: 14 residues. Germline V CDR1 and CDR2: MNHEY, SMNVEV (reference sequence). V was cut by 3 bases and J by 0 bases, with 9 bases left in between. The CDR3 nucleotides read TGTGCCAGCAGTTTGAGGGCCCTCTCCTACGAGCAGTACTTC. Protein sequence: CASSLRALSYEQYF.

This clone was seen only a few times. The genes are TRBV29-1 and TRBJ2-5, with TRBD2 matching over 10 bases. The J call may be wrong; the DNA end is better matched by TRBJ2-7. CDR3 length equals 14 residues. Germline values: CDR1 SQVTM, CDR2 ANQGSEA. CDR3 sequence (DNA): TGCAGCGTCATGACTAGCGGGCGATCCTACGAGCAGTACTTC. It yields the protein CSVMTSGRSYEQYF.

This clone has just a few counts. The rearrangement links TRBV30 to TRBJ2-5, with a tentative D call TRBD1 (5 bases). This CDR3 region has 15 residues. Trimming stripped 1 base from V and 0 bases from J, with 12 bases between. Germline V gene data show CDR1 as GTSNPN and CDR2 as SVGIG (reference sequence). CDR3 DNA sequence: TGTGCCTGGAGTGGGAAACAGGAGAACCAAGAGACCCAGTACTTC. Translating it yields CAWSGKQENQETQYF.

V and J are TRBV7-9 and TRBJ2-3; D ambiguous. Germline CDR1 and CDR2: SEHNR and FQNEAQ (reference sequence). The CDR3 totals 14 residues. V lost 5 bases and J lost 2, with 11 bases in between. The DNA for the CDR3 is TGTGCCAGCAGCCAGGCTACTTTCACAGATACGCAGTATTTT. This codes for CASSQATFTDTQYF.

The table lists this clone with a few counts. CDR3 residues: CASSPKRERDTQYF. CDR3 DNA: TGTGCCAGCAGCCCAAAGCGGGAAAGAGATACGCAGTATTTT. The V and J genes are TRBV7-8 and TRBJ2-3, with 7 nucleotides matching TRBD2. There are 14 residues in the CDR3. The germline gives CDR1 SGHVS, CDR2 FQNEAQ. The ends lost 5 bases at V and 5 bases at J; junction bases unmatched: 7.

The chain recombines TRBV25-1 with TRBJ2-5; 11 bases match TRBD1. The CDR3 length is 15 residues. Per the germline V gene, CDR1 is MGHDK and CDR2 is SYGVNS. The junction had 7 bases not matched to a gene; V was cut back by 3 bases and J by 7 bases. CDR3 region: CASSDAGTGGGTQYF. CDR3 nucleotides: TGTGCCAGCAGTGACGCAGGGACAGGGGGAGGGACCCAGTACTTC.